These T cell receptor beta chains were read from a single sample in a study of T cell responses to AZD1222 COVID-19 vaccine. Clones were sequenced by immunoSEQ multiplex PCR, and TCRdb holds only the in-frame ones, with some missing. The table lists about 110,000 clones, approximately 86% of them singletons. The sequences come from peripheral blood, collected on day 0 of AZD1222 vaccination. The source of these receptors is an adult in good health. Each CDR3 is given with its conserved first and last residue.

J gene: TRBJ1-2
V gene: TRBV6-5
CDR3 protein: CASSSPTDRVWGGYTF

J gene: TRBJ1-3
V gene: TRBV28
CDR3 protein: CASSIYTGTGTGNTIYF

J gene: TRBJ2-2
V gene: TRBV6-5
CDR3 protein: CASSYGQGSGELFF

J gene: TRBJ1-5
V gene: TRBV18
CDR3 protein: CASSPLGGDQPQHF

J gene: TRBJ2-3
V gene: TRBV19
CDR3 protein: CASSDGVADTQYF

J gene: TRBJ1-5
V gene: TRBV5-6
CDR3 protein: CASSLWGAIHQPQHF

J gene: TRBJ2-3
V gene: TRBV11-2
CDR3 protein: CASSLELPDTQYF

J gene: TRBJ2-3
V gene: TRBV13
CDR3 protein: CASSLGRDTDTQYF

J gene: TRBJ1-4
V gene: TRBV5-6
CDR3 protein: CASSLGPAGVGEKLFF

J gene: TRBJ2-7
V gene: TRBV5-5
CDR3 protein: CASSLGTEAYEQYF

J gene: TRBJ1-6
V gene: TRBV7-6
CDR3 protein: CASSSAQYSPLHF

J gene: TRBJ1-1
V gene: TRBV19
CDR3 protein: CASSIGPHEAFF

J gene: TRBJ1-4
V gene: TRBV30
CDR3 protein: CAWTPDRLSNEKLFF

J gene: TRBJ2-1
V gene: TRBV30
CDR3 protein: CAWSVLDTVEQFF

J gene: TRBJ2-7
V gene: TRBV28
CDR3 protein: CASGTTKYEQYF

J gene: TRBJ1-1
V gene: TRBV10-1
CDR3 protein: CASSEGTEAFF

J gene: TRBJ1-1
V gene: TRBV30
CDR3 protein: CAWSRGGRFTEAFF

J gene: TRBJ1-2
V gene: TRBV10-3
CDR3 protein: CALHGGQSGYTF

J gene: TRBJ1-3
V gene: TRBV30
CDR3 protein: CAWGGSGNTIYF

J gene: TRBJ1-1
V gene: TRBV7-2
CDR3 protein: CASSLAPAGSTEAFF

J gene: TRBJ1-4
V gene: TRBV6-5
CDR3 protein: CASSHDGGRGKLFF

J gene: TRBJ2-3
V gene: TRBV4-2
CDR3 protein: CASSQERGADTQYF

J gene: TRBJ1-1
V gene: TRBV20-1
CDR3 protein: CSATTNTEAFF

J gene: TRBJ1-3
V gene: TRBV9
CDR3 protein: CASSATDRRTSGNTIYF

J gene: TRBJ1-5
V gene: TRBV2
CDR3 protein: CASGPNRGSNQPQHF

J gene: TRBJ2-1
V gene: TRBV29-1
CDR3 protein: CSVGHTFNEQFF

J gene: TRBJ2-1
V gene: TRBV7-2
CDR3 protein: CASSWGGLAGLVRNEQFF

J gene: TRBJ2-1
V gene: TRBV7-2
CDR3 protein: CASSVGLVSNEQFF

J gene: TRBJ2-5
V gene: TRBV4-1
CDR3 protein: CASSQGTSGGETQYF

J gene: TRBJ2-5
V gene: TRBV30
CDR3 protein: CAWSGLAGDRYF

J gene: TRBJ1-3
V gene: TRBV6-2/TRBV6-3
CDR3 protein: CASSRDSSGNTIYF

J gene: TRBJ2-3
V gene: TRBV15
CDR3 protein: CATSSETGTTTDTQYF

J gene: TRBJ1-5
V gene: TRBV3-1/TRBV3-2
CDR3 protein: CASSQEYEGSTPSNQPQHF

J gene: TRBJ2-5
V gene: TRBV19
CDR3 protein: CASRAGGAGVGETQYF

J gene: TRBJ1-2
V gene: TRBV4-1
CDR3 protein: CASSQDFDPPYGYTF

J gene: TRBJ2-7
V gene: TRBV5-6
CDR3 protein: CASSGGISLGYEQYF

J gene: TRBJ2-1
V gene: TRBV30
CDR3 protein: CAWAGQGGHEQFF

J gene: TRBJ1-5
V gene: TRBV3-1/TRBV3-2
CDR3 protein: CASSRQGYQPQHF

J gene: TRBJ2-7
V gene: TRBV18
CDR3 protein: CASSPRGGVASNEQYF

J gene: TRBJ1-1
V gene: TRBV19
CDR3 protein: CASSRDGLLGRVTEAFF

J gene: TRBJ1-1
V gene: TRBV4-1
CDR3 protein: CASSPTGQFPEAFF

J gene: TRBJ1-5
V gene: TRBV4-1
CDR3 protein: CASSQYQSYSNQPQHF

J gene: TRBJ2-7
V gene: TRBV5-4
CDR3 protein: CASSLERGSTYEQYF

J gene: TRBJ1-4
V gene: TRBV6-5
CDR3 protein: CASRPDRAGEKLFF

J gene: TRBJ2-1
V gene: TRBV7-8
CDR3 protein: CASSPTSGHIYEQFF

J gene: TRBJ1-1
V gene: TRBV28
CDR3 protein: CASNTVSIDTEAFF

J gene: TRBJ2-5
V gene: TRBV11-1
CDR3 protein: CASSSGPQETQYF

J gene: TRBJ2-7
V gene: TRBV5-1
CDR3 protein: CASCPGLAGAFNEQYF

J gene: TRBJ2-1
V gene: TRBV4-2
CDR3 protein: CASSQTEGDNEQFF

J gene: TRBJ2-7
V gene: TRBV7-2
CDR3 protein: CASSLGAGVSYEQYF

J gene: TRBJ2-1
V gene: TRBV28
CDR3 protein: CASSFWREVNNEQFF

J gene: TRBJ2-1
V gene: TRBV4-3
CDR3 protein: CASSQAAGGTYNEQFF

J gene: TRBJ1-5
V gene: TRBV27
CDR3 protein: CASRPQGRGQPQHF

J gene: TRBJ2-7
V gene: TRBV2
CDR3 protein: CASSDSGYEQYF